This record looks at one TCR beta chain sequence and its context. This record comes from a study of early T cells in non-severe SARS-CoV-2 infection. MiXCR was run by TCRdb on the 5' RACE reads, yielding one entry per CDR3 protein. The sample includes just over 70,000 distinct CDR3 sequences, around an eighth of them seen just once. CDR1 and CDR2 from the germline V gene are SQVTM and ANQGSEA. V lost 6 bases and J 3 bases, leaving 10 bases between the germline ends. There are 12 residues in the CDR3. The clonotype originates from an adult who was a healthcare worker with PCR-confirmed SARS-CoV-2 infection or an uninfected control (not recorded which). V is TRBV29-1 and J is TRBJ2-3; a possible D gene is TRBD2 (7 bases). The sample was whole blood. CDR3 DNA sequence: TGCAGCGTCAAGGGGGGGACAGATACGCAGTATTTT. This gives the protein CSVKGGTDTQYF.